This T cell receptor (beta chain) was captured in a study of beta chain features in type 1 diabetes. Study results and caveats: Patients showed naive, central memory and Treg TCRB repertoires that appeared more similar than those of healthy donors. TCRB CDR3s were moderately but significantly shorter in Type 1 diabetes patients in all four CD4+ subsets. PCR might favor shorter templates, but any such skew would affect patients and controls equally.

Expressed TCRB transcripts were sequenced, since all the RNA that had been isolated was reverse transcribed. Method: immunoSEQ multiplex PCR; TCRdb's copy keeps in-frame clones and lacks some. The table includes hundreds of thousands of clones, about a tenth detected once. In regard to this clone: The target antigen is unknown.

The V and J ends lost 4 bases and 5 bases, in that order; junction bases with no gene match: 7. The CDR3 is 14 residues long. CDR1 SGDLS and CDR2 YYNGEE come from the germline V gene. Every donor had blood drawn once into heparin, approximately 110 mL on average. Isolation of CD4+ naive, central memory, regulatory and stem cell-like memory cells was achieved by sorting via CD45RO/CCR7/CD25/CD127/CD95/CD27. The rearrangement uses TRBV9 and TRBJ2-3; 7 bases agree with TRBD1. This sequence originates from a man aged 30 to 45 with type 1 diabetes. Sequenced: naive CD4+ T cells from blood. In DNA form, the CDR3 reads TGTGCCAGCAGCCTAGAACAGGGGCGAGATACGCAGTATTTT. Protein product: CASSLEQGRDTQYF.